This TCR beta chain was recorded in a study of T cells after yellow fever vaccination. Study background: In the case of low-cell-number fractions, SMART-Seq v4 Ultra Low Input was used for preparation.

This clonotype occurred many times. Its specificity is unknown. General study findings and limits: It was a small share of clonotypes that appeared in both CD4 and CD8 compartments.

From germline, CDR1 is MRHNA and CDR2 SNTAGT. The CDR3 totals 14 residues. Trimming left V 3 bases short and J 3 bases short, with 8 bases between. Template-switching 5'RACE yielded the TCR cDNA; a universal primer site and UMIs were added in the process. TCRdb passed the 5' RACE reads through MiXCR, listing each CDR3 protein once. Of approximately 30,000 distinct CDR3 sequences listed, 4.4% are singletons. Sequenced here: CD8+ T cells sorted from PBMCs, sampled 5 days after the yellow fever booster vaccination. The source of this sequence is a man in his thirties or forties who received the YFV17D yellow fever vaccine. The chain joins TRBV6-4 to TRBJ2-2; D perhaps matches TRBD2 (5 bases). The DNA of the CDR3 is TGTGCCAGCAGTGAGAGCGGAGACACCGGGGAGCTGTTTTTT. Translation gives CASSESGDTGELFF.